This entry is about one T cell receptor (beta chain). Its target antigen remains unknown. No base-level quality is on record; no much larger clone is a single base apart. TCRbeta CDR3 regions were amplified from genomic DNA by means of the immunoSEQ Assay, a bias-controlled multiplex PCR. Per the authors' processing: Within the assay, amplification of reference gene primers was used to estimate how many nucleated cells each sample contained. To quantify the absolute abundance of each unique TCRbeta CDR3 rearrangement, sequence reads were collapsed and filtered. For each sample, productive Simpson clonality was calculated as the square root of Simpson's diversity index over productive rearrangements. Not all clones reach the TCRdb copy of this immuneACCESS table, which keeps in-frame sequences only. Checked studies attribute under half of the gap to unresolved V genes and leave the rest unexplained. Clone size and the V and J calls come from that table; the DNA yielded D and trimming. The sample profile shows about 150,000 clones; over 60% of them were found once. 3.7% of the sample goes to the ten largest clones.

The data derive from a study of blood T cell repertoires in COVID-19 (dated by TCRdb to the early 2020s). Some background on the complete study: Samples from collaborators originated in the United States, Italy and Spain and spanned both the acute and convalescent phases of COVID-19. The samples were drawn from the first 160 participants of the ongoing ImmuneRACE study and from under 1,500 subjects provided by 6 global collaborators. The repertoires were made available in a free public database intended to serve as a resource for research on the immune response to SARS-CoV-2. A de-identified subject ID, COVID-19 status, age in years and sex were almost always included in the sample metadata. HLA class I and class II types, where available, came from metadata supplied by the sample provider rather than from assay-based typing. The dataset comprised deeply sampled blood TCRbeta repertoires from subjects exposed to, actively infected with, or recovered from COVID-19. The prospective study material was composed of cDNA or gDNA derived from T cells, B-cell-depleted T cells, or PBMCs.

The CDR1 and CDR2 encoded by the germline V gene are SGHVS and FQNEAQ. The CDR3 covers 13 residues, taking in both the cysteine and the phenylalanine. Just the 39-base CDR3 DNA is kept, in frame starting at base 1. The V and J ends are trimmed by 2 bases and 7 bases, leaving 9 bases between them. The collaborating institutions used their own protocols to collect whole blood in K2EDTA tubes. For TCRbeta analysis, collaborator samples were shipped as frozen whole blood, as isolated PBMCs, or as DNA extracted from either sample type. Paper-wide results and their limitations: How much clinical and demographic metadata was included differed by source and by participant, and the metadata was provided uncurated.

The chain joins TRBV7-8 to TRBJ2-1, with the D gene not clear enough to name. Sequenced: peripheral blood. This sequence was found in a woman of 80 years or more with acute or convalescent COVID-19. The nucleotide sequence is given as TGTGCCAGCAGCTTACTACTACCGAATGAGCAGTTCTTC. The encoded protein is CASSLLLPNEQFF.